This T cell receptor beta chain came from a study of T cell repertoires in cytomegalovirus infection. Overall study context: Both CMV infection and a matching HLA type were indicated by public TCR beta signatures.

To note about this clonotype: Its antigen is currently unknown.

One entry per CDR3 protein results from TCRdb running MiXCR on the reads. The sample has about 530,000 distinct CDR3 sequences, less than 30% seen once. Whole-study results and caveats: Using cumulative public TCR beta family frequency, the authors identified those who carried CMV together with the relevant HLA. Within the response measured ex vivo, HLA-C-restricted CMV-specific TCR beta clonotypes were dominant.

CDR1 is DFQATT and CDR2 is SNEGSKA in the germline V gene (reference sequence). With V trimmed by 6 bases and J by 3 bases, 6 bases remained unmatched. The CDR3 extends over 14 amino acids. The sample comprised PBMCs. The V call is TRBV20-1, the J call TRBJ2-3; 10 bases are a match to TRBD2. The TCR was taken from a human donor in good health (CMV status not recorded). Some clones in this sample may be carry-over from other donors' samples. CDR3 in DNA: TGCAGTGCCAAACTAGCGGGACTAACAGATACGCAGTATTTT. Protein: CSAKLAGLTDTQYF.